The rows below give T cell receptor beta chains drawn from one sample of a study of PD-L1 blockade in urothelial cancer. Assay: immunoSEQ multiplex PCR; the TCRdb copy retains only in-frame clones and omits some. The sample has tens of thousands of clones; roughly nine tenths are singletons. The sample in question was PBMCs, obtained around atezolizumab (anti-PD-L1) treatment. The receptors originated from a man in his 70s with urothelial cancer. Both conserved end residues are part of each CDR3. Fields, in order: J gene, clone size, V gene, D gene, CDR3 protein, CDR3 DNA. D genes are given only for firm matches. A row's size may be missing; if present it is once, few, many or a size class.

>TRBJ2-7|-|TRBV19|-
CASSIDAGTYEQYF
TGTGCCAGTAGTATAGACGCAGGCACCTACGAGCAGTACTTC
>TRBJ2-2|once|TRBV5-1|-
CASSFLNRATSGELFF
TGCGCCAGCAGCTTTCTAAACAGGGCTACTTCCGGGGAGCTGTTTTTT
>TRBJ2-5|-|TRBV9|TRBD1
CASSLGTGGGKETQYF
TGTGCCAGCAGCCTCGGGACAGGGGGGGGGAAAGAGACCCAGTACTTC
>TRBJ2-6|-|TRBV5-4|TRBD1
CASSLSAGGPSGANVLTF
TGTGCCAGCAGCTTATCGGCAGGGGGTCCCTCTGGGGCCAACGTCCTGACTTTC
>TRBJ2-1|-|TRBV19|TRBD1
CASSPHWGQGSGNEQFF
TGTGCCAGTAGTCCTCATTGGGGACAGGGGTCGGGCAATGAGCAGTTCTTC
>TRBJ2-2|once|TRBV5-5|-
CASRGIGELFF
TGTGCCAGCAGGGGCATCGGGGAGCTGTTTTTT
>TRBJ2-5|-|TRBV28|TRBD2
CASSSSVAGGSETQYF
TGTGCCAGCAGTTCATCGGTAGCGGGAGGTTCAGAGACCCAGTACTTC
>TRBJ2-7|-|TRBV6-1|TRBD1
CASSARQGPRF
TGTGCCAGCAGTGCTAGACAGGGGCCACGCTTC
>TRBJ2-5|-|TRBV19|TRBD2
CASARASGQETQYF
TGTGCCAGTGCTAGGGCTAGCGGACAAGAGACCCAGTACTTC
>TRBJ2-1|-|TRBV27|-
CASSGGYNEQFF
TGTGCCAGCAGCGGGGGCTACAATGAGCAGTTCTTC
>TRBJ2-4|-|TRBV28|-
CASRPLGDLSIQYF
TGTGCCAGCAGGCCTTTAGGGGATCTGAGCATTCAGTACTTC
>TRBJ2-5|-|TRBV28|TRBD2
CASSRLGLAGGRGETQYF
TGTGCCAGCAGCCGCTTGGGACTAGCGGGAGGGAGAGGAGAGACCCAGTACTTC
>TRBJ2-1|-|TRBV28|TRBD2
CASSSLKTSAREVEQFF
TGTGCCAGCAGTTCCCTCAAGACTAGCGCGAGAGAGGTTGAGCAGTTCTTC
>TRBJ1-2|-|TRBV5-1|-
CASSLGAGKGYTF
TGCGCCAGCAGCTTAGGGGCAGGGAAAGGCTACACCTTC
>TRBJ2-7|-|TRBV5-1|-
CASSLVLGDYEQYF
TGCGCCAGCAGCTTGGTCCTCGGAGACTACGAGCAGTACTTC
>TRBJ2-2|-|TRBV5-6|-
CASSPTGFGELFF
TGTGCCAGCAGTCCAACAGGGTTCGGGGAGCTGTTTTTT
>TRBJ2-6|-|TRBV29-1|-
CSVQAGSGANVLTF
TGCAGCGTTCAGGCGGGATCTGGGGCCAACGTCCTGACTTTC
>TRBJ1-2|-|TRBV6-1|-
CASSEGGGSGYTF
TGTGCCAGCAGTGAAGGAGGCGGGAGTGGCTACACCTTC
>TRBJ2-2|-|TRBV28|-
CASNAGIATGELFF
TGTGCCAGCAATGCCGGGATCGCCACCGGGGAGCTGTTTTTT
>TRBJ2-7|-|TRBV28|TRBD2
CASSRSAGAYEQYF
TGTGCCAGCAGCCGTAGCGCGGGGGCCTACGAGCAGTACTTC
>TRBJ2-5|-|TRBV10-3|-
CAIWRGGQETQYF
TGTGCCATCTGGCGGGGTGGGCAAGAGACCCAGTACTTC
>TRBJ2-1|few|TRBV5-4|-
CASSFEGNEQFF
TGTGCCAGCAGCTTTGAGGGCAATGAGCAGTTCTTC
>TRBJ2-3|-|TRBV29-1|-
CSAIGTVDTQYF
TGCAGCGCTATAGGGACTGTTGATACGCAGTATTTT
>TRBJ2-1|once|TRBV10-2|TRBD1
CASRRDRGPDEQFF
TGCGCCAGCCGCCGTGACAGGGGGCCCGATGAGCAGTTCTTC
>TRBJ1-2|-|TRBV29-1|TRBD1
CSADREVGYTF
TGCAGCGCAGACAGGGAGGTTGGCTACACCTTC
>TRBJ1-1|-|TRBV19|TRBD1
CASIPQGVGAEAFF
TGTGCCAGTATCCCCCAGGGGGTTGGGGCTGAAGCTTTCTTT